A selection of T cell receptor beta chains follows, all from one sample in a study of HIV-infected patients and healthy controls. TCRdb reprocessed the 5' RACE reads via MiXCR and lists one record per CDR3 protein. The profile shows some 6,600 distinct CDR3 sequences, less than 11% of them singletons. The source material was blood, sampled during antiretroviral therapy. Receptors were obtained from an adult with HIV infection. The CDR3 runs from the conserved cysteine through the conserved F or W. D genes are given only for firm matches. For some rows the clone size is stated as once, few or many, or as a class when expanded; others skip it.

D	V	J	size	length	CDR3	DNA
TRBD2	TRBV20-1	TRBJ2-5	medium-sized	16	CSARRIAGGPKETQYF	TGCAGTGCTAGGAGAATAGCGGGGGGGCCTAAAGAGACCCAGTACTTC
-	TRBV12-1	TRBJ1-2	-	14	CASSIHGINYGYTF	TGTGCCAGTAGTATTCACGGGATTAACTATGGCTACACCTTC
-	TRBV3-1	TRBJ1-3	many	14	CASSQAATGNTIYF	TGTGCCAGCAGCCAAGCGGCCACGGGAAACACCATATATTTT
-	TRBV24-1	TRBJ2-3	-	13	CATSDPPPDTQYF	TGTGCCACCAGTGACCCCCCCCCAGATACGCAGTATTTT
TRBD2	TRBV6-6	TRBJ2-2	-	12	CASSERGGELFF	TGTGCCAGCAGCGAACGGGGGGGCGAGCTGTTTTTT
TRBD1	TRBV6-5	TRBJ1-2	medium-sized	15	CASSSRTGGNYGYTF	TGTGCCAGCAGTTCCAGGACAGGGGGGAACTATGGCTACACCTTC
-	TRBV29-1	TRBJ2-7	many	15	CSVLLPSTLSYEQYF	TGCAGCGTCCTCTTGCCCAGCACTCTCTCCTACGAGCAGTACTTC
TRBD2	TRBV20-1	TRBJ2-3	many	16	CSASRSSGGGMDTQYF	TGCAGTGCGTCCCGGTCTAGCGGGGGGGGAATGGATACGCAGTATTTT
TRBD1	TRBV5-4	TRBJ2-3	many	15	CASSLDRVSTDTQYF	TGTGCCAGCAGCCTGGACAGGGTCAGCACAGATACGCAGTATTTT
TRBD1	TRBV29-1	TRBJ2-7	large	14	CSVWGTGRDYEQYF	TGCAGCGTGTGGGGGACAGGGAGGGACTATGAGCAGTACTTC
-	TRBV5-1	TRBJ2-6	many	18	CASSSRATGSSGANVLTF	TGCGCCAGCAGCTCCCGCGCGACAGGTAGCTCTGGGGCCAACGTCCTGACTTTC
TRBD2	TRBV20-1	TRBJ2-3	-	17	CSAYPKRGGLITDTQYF	TGCAGTGCTTACCCGAAGCGGGGGGGCCTAATCACAGATACGCAGTATTTT
-	TRBV7-6	TRBJ1-3	-	16	CASSKRQASSGNTIYF	TGTGCCAGCAGCAAGAGACAGGCAAGCTCTGGAAACACCATATATTTT
-	TRBV7-8	TRBJ2-5	many	14	CASSSRRTQETQYF	TGTGCCAGCAGCTCCAGACGGACTCAAGAGACCCAGTACTTC
-	TRBV29-1	TRBJ2-6	many	15	CSVLVLLTGANVLTF	TGCAGCGTTTTGGTCTTACTTACTGGGGCCAACGTCCTGACTTTC
TRBD2	TRBV29-1	TRBJ2-3	medium-sized	15	CSVDLTSGKTDTQYF	TGCAGCGTTGATTTGACTAGCGGCAAAACAGATACGCAGTATTTT
TRBD1	TRBV25-1	TRBJ1-2	medium-sized	16	CASNSTGAIHYYGYTF	TGTGCCAGCAATTCGACAGGGGCGATCCACTACTATGGCTACACCTTC
-	TRBV5-4	TRBJ1-6	many	14	CASSLKRSKSPLHF	TGTGCCAGCAGCTTGAAACGGTCGAAATCACCCCTCCACTTT